One sample yielded the 30 T cell receptor beta chains listed below, sequenced in a study of OX40 agonist ivuxolimab in advanced cancers. Libraries were prepared by immunoSEQ multiplex PCR; TCRdb keeps only in-frame clonotypes and omits some of them. In the table there are some 100,000 clones, 90% to 95% of which are singletons. Sequenced here: CD4+ or CD8+ T cells sorted from blood, sampled in a trial of the OX40 agonist ivuxolimab. The receptors originated from an adult with an advanced solid tumor such as melanoma, head and neck, liver or kidney cancer.

As DNA, the CDR3 is TGCGCCAGCAGCCAAGCCGCGGGAGGGCCGATTGAAGAGACCCAGTACTTC. Amino acids: CASSQAAGGPIEETQYF. This chain uses TRBV4-1 with TRBJ2-5; 9 bases agree with TRBD2. The CDR3 length is 17 residues. The ends lost 1 base at V and 3 bases at J; junction bases unmatched: 9. Germline CDR1 reads MGHRA; CDR2 reads YSYEKL.

This sequence joins TRBV18 and TRBJ2-7, with D possibly being TRBD1 (5 bases). The CDR3 has 12 amino acids. Trimming shortened V by 4 bases and J by 4 bases, and 8 bases separated the two germline ends. Germline assignment: CDR1 KGHSH and CDR2 LQKENI. For the CDR3, the DNA is TGTGCCAGCTCACAGGGGCAATACGAGCAGTACTTC. Protein sequence: CASSQGQYEQYF.

This chain joins TRBV19 and TRBJ1-1; D not resolved. This CDR3 contains 12 residues. With 7 bases removed from V and 1 base from J, the gap between germline ends came to 7 bases. Germline V gene data show CDR1 as LNHDA and CDR2 as SQIVND (reference sequence). The CDR3 DNA reads TGTGCCAGTACTAACTGGAACACTGAAGCTTTCTTT. Translation gives CASTNWNTEAFF.

This chain links TRBV6-4 with TRBJ2-2; D remains ambiguous. Germline loops: CDR1 MRHNA, CDR2 SNTAGT. Trimming cost V 2 bases and J 4 bases, with 8 bases left between them. CDR3 length: 14 amino acids. CDR3 bases: TGTGCCAGCAGTGACAGGGTTGGCACCGGGGAGCTGTTTTTT. The encoded protein is CASSDRVGTGELFF.

The chain is built from TRBV28 and TRBJ2-1, with TRBD1 matching over 11 bases. The J segment lost 9 bases and the V segment lost 3 bases, leaving 7 bases of the junction unmatched. The germline V gene encodes CDR1 MDHEN and CDR2 SYDVKM. The CDR3 spans 15 residues. CDR3 protein: CASSLAGQGASEQFF. In DNA, the CDR3 is TGTGCCAGCAGTTTGGCAGGACAGGGGGCTAGTGAGCAGTTCTTC.

The chain combines TRBV2 with TRBJ1-5; the D gene is possibly TRBD1 (5 bases). V dropped 7 bases and J dropped 4 bases, with 14 bases sitting between them. This CDR3 contains 14 residues. Germline assignment: CDR1 SNHLY and CDR2 FYNNEI. The CDR3 bases are TGTGCCAGCATGCCGGGACTCTTTAATCAGCCCCAGCATTTT. Translation: CASMPGLFNQPQHF.

This clone was recorded once. The chain uses TRBV4-2 and TRBJ2-1; possibly TRBD1 or TRBD2 for D (6 bases each). Germline-derived CDR1 and CDR2 are LGHNA and YNFKEQ. V dropped 0 bases and J dropped 0 bases, with 12 bases sitting between them. The CDR3 sequence is 17 residues long. The CDR3 spells CASSQDRGERSYNEQFF. The CDR3 DNA reads TGTGCCAGCAGCCAAGATAGGGGGGAGCGCTCCTACAATGAGCAGTTCTTC.

J is TRBJ1-2 and V is TRBV28, with TRBD1 as a possible D gene (5 bases). Trimming removed 7 bases at V and 8 bases at J, with 20 bases between. The germline CDR1 and CDR2 sequences are MDHEN and SYDVKM. The CDR3 consists of 14 residues. CDR3 nucleotides: TGTGCCAGCACACTAAATCAGGCAGGGCGGGGCTACACCTTC. Translating gives CASTLNQAGRGYTF.

The chain has TRBV30 and TRBJ2-1, with 14 bases lining up with TRBD2. V shed 4 bases and J 12 bases; nucleotides not matched to a gene: 14. This CDR3 has 16 residues. The germline V gene encodes CDR1 GTSNPN and CDR2 SVGIG (reference sequence). Written as DNA, the CDR3 is TGTGCCTGGACCCGATTAGGGACTAGCGGGAGTTTCGGGCAGTTCTTC. This encodes CAWTRLGTSGSFGQFF.

This clone was seen once. This chain connects TRBV2 to TRBJ2-2; weak D call: TRBD2 (5 bases). Germline V gene data show CDR1 as SNHLY and CDR2 as FYNNEI. V lost 1 base to trimming and J lost 5 bases, with 17 bases between them. The length of the CDR3 is 17 residues. Written as DNA, the CDR3 is TGTGCCAGCAGTGAAGTTGCGACGGGATTGATAACCGGGGAGCTGTTTTTT. It translates to CASSEVATGLITGELFF.

This sequence joins TRBV7-3 and TRBJ1-5; D unresolved. The CDR3 contains 13 residues. Trimming shortened V by 5 bases and J by 5 bases, and 10 bases separated the two germline ends. Germline CDR1 reads SGHTA; CDR2 reads FQGTGA. For the CDR3, the DNA is TGTGCCAGCAGCGCGTGGGCTGATCAGCCCCAGCATTTT. Translation: CASSAWADQPQHF.

The V and J genes are TRBV14 and TRBJ1-1, with D uncertain. There are 13 residues in the CDR3. Trimming left V 4 bases short and J 2 bases short, with 8 bases between. Germline V gene sequence: CDR1 SGHDN, CDR2 FVKESK. The CDR3 coding sequence is TGTGCCAGCAGCCCCAGACTAAACACTGAAGCTTTCTTT. Its translation is CASSPRLNTEAFF. The variable domain in full, completed from reference TRBV14 and TRBJ1-1, reads EAGVTQFPSHSVIEKGQTVTLRCDPISGHDNLYWYRRVMGKEIKFLLHFVKESKQDESGMPNNRFLAERTGGTYSTLKVQPAELEDSGVYFCASSPRLNTEAFFGQGTRLTVV.

The chain has TRBV19 and TRBJ2-5, with D maybe TRBD1 (6 bases). The germline V gene has CDR1 LNHDA and CDR2 SQIVND (reference sequence). The V and J ends lost 2 bases and 5 bases respectively, with 15 bases between them. The CDR3 covers 15 residues. In nucleotides, the CDR3 is TGTGCCAGTAGTATACTTACAGGGTCCGGGGAGACCCAGTACTTC. Residues: CASSILTGSGETQYF.

V usage is TRBV19 and J usage is TRBJ2-7; 11 bases fit TRBD2. Trimming at V came to 3 bases and at J to 0 bases, leaving 4 bases not matched to a gene. This CDR3 has 16 amino acids. Germline V gene lookup returns CDR1 LNHDA and CDR2 SQIVND (reference sequence). The CDR3 DNA is TGTGCCAGTAGTATTTCTAGCGGGGGGAGCTCCTACGAGCAGTACTTC. Amino acids: CASSISSGGSSYEQYF. Filled out from reference TRBV19 and TRBJ2-7, the complete variable domain reads DGGITQSPKYLFRKEGQNVTLSCEQNLNHDAMYWYRQDPGQGLRLIYYSQIVNDFQKGDIAEGYSVSREKKESFPLTVTSAQKNPTAFYLCASSISSGGSSYEQYFGPGTRLTVT.

This chain uses TRBV28 with TRBJ2-2; D gene uncertain. V was clipped by 4 bases and J by 7 bases, with 4 bases between them. This CDR3 region has 11 residues. Germline CDR1 and CDR2: MDHEN and SYDVKM. CDR3 in amino acids: CASSSLGELFF. The CDR3 DNA sequence: TGTGCCAGCAGTTCCCTCGGGGAGCTGTTTTTT.

This rearrangement joins TRBV7-9 to TRBJ2-1; 7 bases match TRBD2. The CDR3 consists of 16 residues. Germline V gives CDR1 SEHNR, CDR2 FQNEAQ (reference sequence). V dropped 6 bases and J dropped 3; count of bases not matched to a gene: 11. CDR3 sequence reads: CASRPRGLADYNEQFF. The CDR3 bases are TGTGCCAGCAGGCCCCGGGGTCTAGCGGACTACAATGAGCAGTTCTTC.

Here the CDR3 reads CASSLGLTDTQYF. CDR3 bases: TGTGCCAGTAGTTTGGGCCTCACAGATACGCAGTATTTT. The chain combines TRBV19 with TRBJ2-3; D gene ambiguous. This CDR3 is built from 13 residues. Trimming cost V 5 bases and J 2 bases, with 8 bases left between them. Per the germline V gene, CDR1 is LNHDA and CDR2 is SQIVND (reference sequence).

This rearrangement joins TRBV28 to TRBJ1-4; a weak D match, TRBD1 (6 bases). Trimming shortened V by 2 bases and J by 4 bases, and 17 bases separated the two germline ends. The germline V gene has CDR1 MDHEN and CDR2 SYDVKM. The CDR3 runs 17 residues. The DNA for the CDR3 is TGTGCCAGCAGTTTAGGTTTAGGGGGGGCCAGTAATGAAAAACTGTTTTTT. This encodes CASSLGLGGASNEKLFF.

The count of this clone is one. The rearrangement links TRBV21-1 to TRBJ2-3. TRBV21-1 is a pseudogene segment. The CDR3 contains 15 residues. The CDR3 coding sequence is TGTGCCAGCAGCAAAGAGGGACCCCGCACAGATACGCAGTATTTT. Translated: CASSKEGPRTDTQYF.

The chain recombines TRBV7-9 with TRBJ2-5; D might be TRBD2 (7 bases). Trimming cost V 5 bases and J 4 bases, with 23 bases left between them. CDR3 length: 17 amino acids. Germline V gene data show CDR1 as SEHNR and CDR2 as FQNEAQ (reference sequence). The CDR3 reads CASSPPSAGAGVETQYF. The CDR3 DNA is TGTGCCAGCAGCCCCCCCTCGGCGGGGGCGGGGGTAGAGACCCAGTACTTC. Using reference TRBV7-9 and TRBJ2-5 for the parts outside the CDR3, the full variable domain is DTGVSQNPRHKITKRGQNVTFRCDPISEHNRLYWYRQTLGQGPEFLTYFQNEAQLEKSRLLSDRFSAERPKGSFSTLEIQRTEQGDSAMYLCASSPPSAGAGVETQYFGPGTRLLVL.

In regard to this clone: The junction departs from germline at one end; a sequencing error may be responsible. The genes are TRBV2 and TRBJ2-1, with 10 bases aligning to TRBD2. This CDR3 spans 14 amino acids. Germline V CDR1 and CDR2: SNHLY, FYNNEI. CDR3 sequence: CASREAGGPDEQFF. CDR3 DNA: TGTGCCAGCAGAGAAGCGGGAGGGCCTGATGAGCAGTTCTTC.

The chain has TRBV7-9 and TRBJ1-1; 7 nucleotides agree with TRBD1. This CDR3 is 15 amino acids long. CDR1 is SEHNR, CDR2 FQNEAQ, per germline (reference sequence). The J segment lost 0 bases and the V segment lost 3 bases, leaving 4 bases of the junction unmatched. CDR3 residues: CASSFRQGLNTEAFF. CDR3 in DNA: TGTGCCAGCAGCTTTAGACAGGGCCTGAACACTGAAGCTTTCTTT.

This chain uses TRBV5-6 with TRBJ2-7; D may be TRBD1 (5 bases). V was trimmed by 0 bases and J by 3 bases, leaving 10 bases between them. CDR1 is SGHDT, CDR2 YYEEEE, per germline. The CDR3 covers 14 residues. CDR3 in amino acids: CASSLGRALYEQYF. For the CDR3, the DNA is TGTGCCAGCAGCTTGGGCAGGGCCCTCTACGAGCAGTACTTC.

The chain carries TRBV19 and TRBJ2-7; D may match TRBD1 or TRBD2 (5 bases each). This CDR3 region has 15 residues. Trimming pared 3 bases from V and 2 bases from J, leaving 14 bases between. CDR1 is LNHDA and CDR2 is SQIVND in the germline V gene (reference sequence). The DNA of the CDR3 is TGTGCCAGTAGTATTAACGAGGGGTTGGCCTACGAGCAGTACTTC. Translation: CASSINEGLAYEQYF.

This chain links TRBV21-1 with TRBJ2-1; the DNA was not used to check the table's D call, TRBD2. TRBV21-1 is designated a pseudogene. The CDR3 consists of 17 residues. The CDR3 spells CASSKAGRTAINNEQFF. CDR3 DNA sequence: TGTGCCAGCAGCAAAGCAGGTCGGACTGCCATTAACAATGAGCAGTTCTTC.

The chain employs TRBV5-1 and TRBJ2-1; TRBD2 agrees at 11 bases. The CDR3 length is 16 residues. Germline values: CDR1 SGHRS, CDR2 YFSETQ. J gave up 0 bases and V 6 bases, and 5 bases lay outside the gene matches. The CDR3 here is CASNPGLAGSYNEQFF. The CDR3 region has the DNA TGCGCCAGCAACCCAGGACTAGCGGGCTCCTACAATGAGCAGTTCTTC.

This chain connects TRBV30 to TRBJ2-3, with 9 bases aligning to TRBD2. CDR3 size: 15 residues. Germline lookup yields CDR1 GTSNPN and CDR2 SVGIG (reference sequence). V lost 8 bases, J lost 4 bases, and 13 bases stayed unmatched. For the CDR3, the DNA is TGTGCCGGGGATAGGCGGGAGGGCCTCCCAGATACGCAGTATTTT. Encoded protein: CAGDRREGLPDTQYF.

V usage is TRBV29-1 and J usage is TRBJ2-1; the match to TRBD1 covers 9 bases. The CDR3 runs 14 residues. Germline V gene data show CDR1 as SQVTM and CDR2 as ANQGSEA. V lost 5 bases, J lost 6 bases, and 8 bases stayed unmatched. The CDR3 loop is CSVRTDRGTNEQFF. The CDR3 DNA reads as TGCAGCGTTCGGACGGACAGGGGTACCAATGAGCAGTTCTTC.

This clone was detected a few times. The chain combines TRBV11-1 with TRBJ2-3; D is possibly TRBD2 (5 bases). The V gene's germline CDR1 is SGHAT and CDR2 FQDESV (reference sequence). CDR3 length equals 14 residues. The V end was cut by 6 bases, the J end by 1 base, with 11 bases between. CDR3 amino acids: CASSRESGTDTQYF. CDR3 coding DNA: TGTGCCAGCAGTCGGGAATCGGGCACAGATACGCAGTATTTT.

The CDR3 DNA reads as TGCGCCAGCAGCTTGGAGCGCCTAGCGGGAGTTTCTGGGAGTTATGAGCAGTTCTTC. Amino acids: CASSLERLAGVSGSYEQFF. The chain joins TRBV5-1 to TRBJ2-1; 10 nucleotides match TRBD2. The CDR3 has 19 amino acids. Unmatched junction bases numbered 17, after V lost 0 bases and J lost 8 bases. Germline CDR1 SGHRS, CDR2 YFSETQ.